This T cell receptor (beta chain) was found in a study of CXCR3-negative and CXCR3-positive naive CD8 T cells. Study-level results: CXCR3-negative naive cells had less hydrophobic TRB CDR3s than did CXCR3-positive naive cells. Naive subsets displayed similar surface CD5, and TCR strength was inferred from TRB CDR3 properties. Diversity in memory CD8+ cells fell much lower than the comparably high levels seen in both naive subsets.

The CDR3 contains 16 residues. Germline CDR1 SEHNR, CDR2 FQNEAQ (reference sequence). Turning to this clonotype: Its antigen is currently unknown.

UMI-tagged TRB cDNA libraries were built via 5' RACE. TCRdb re-analyzed the 5' RACE reads; it lists each CDR3 protein once, without DNA. Across 150,000 or so distinct CDR3 sequences, the top ten clones capture under 0.35% of the sample. The J gene is TRBJ1-1, the V gene TRBV7-9; TCRdb designates TRBD1, a call that cannot be tested without DNA. The sample consisted of naive CXCR3+ CD8+ T cells from blood. The subset was: CD45RO-CCR7+CD27+CD95- naive CD8+ T cells expressing CXCR3 (TNR3+). This TCR was sampled from a human donor in good health. Some clones in this sample may be carry-over from other donors' samples. The chain's CDR3 is CASSPSRGTLNTEAFF.